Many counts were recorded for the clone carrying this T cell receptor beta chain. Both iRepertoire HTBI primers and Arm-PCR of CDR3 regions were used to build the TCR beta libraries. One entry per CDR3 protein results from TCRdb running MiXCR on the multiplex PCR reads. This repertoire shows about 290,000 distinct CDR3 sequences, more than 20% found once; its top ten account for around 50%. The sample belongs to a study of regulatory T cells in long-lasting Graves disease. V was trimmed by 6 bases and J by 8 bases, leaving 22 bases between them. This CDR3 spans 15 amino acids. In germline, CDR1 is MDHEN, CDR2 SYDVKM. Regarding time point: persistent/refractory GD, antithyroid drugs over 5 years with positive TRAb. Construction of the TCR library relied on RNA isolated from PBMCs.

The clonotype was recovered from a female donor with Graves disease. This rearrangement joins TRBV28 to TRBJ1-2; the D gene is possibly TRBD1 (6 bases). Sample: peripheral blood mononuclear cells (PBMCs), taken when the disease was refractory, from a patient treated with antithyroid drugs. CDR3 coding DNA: TGTGCCAGCAGCCCTACTGGCAGGGGCCCGGGGGGCTACACCTTC. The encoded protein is CASSPTGRGPGGYTF.